Listed below are T cell receptor beta chains from one sample, sequenced in a study of cytomegalovirus exposure and HLA in healthy donors. Sequencing used immunoSEQ multiplex PCR; TCRdb keeps in-frame clones, though not all of them. The table has 150,000 or so clones, roughly 73% seen once. Specimen: PBMCs. These receptors were collected from a woman in her thirties or forties in good health and CMV-seropositive. Both conserved end residues are part of each CDR3. The D gene is left open where the match is weak. The size field is filled for only some rows; it gives once, few, many or a size class.

D gene: .; clone size: .; V gene: TRBV28; J gene: TRBJ1-2; CDR3 DNA: TGTGCCAGCAGTTCCCCTAGCGGGGGTTCCAACTATGGCTACACCTTC; CDR3 protein: CASSSPSGGSNYGYTF
D gene: TRBD1; clone size: .; V gene: TRBV10-3; J gene: TRBJ1-1; CDR3 DNA: TGTGCCACTTCTAGACAGGGTGGAAACACTGAAGCTTTCTTT; CDR3 protein: CATSRQGGNTEAFF
D gene: TRBD1; clone size: medium-sized; V gene: TRBV27; J gene: TRBJ2-7; CDR3 DNA: TGTGCCAGCAGGCTGGGGACAGGGTCTTTCGAGCAGTACTTC; CDR3 protein: CASRLGTGSFEQYF
D gene: .; clone size: few; V gene: TRBV9; J gene: TRBJ2-1; CDR3 DNA: TGTGCCAGCAGCGTGGGAGAAGGCTTCCATGAGCAGTTCTTC; CDR3 protein: CASSVGEGFHEQFF
D gene: TRBD1; clone size: .; V gene: TRBV11-1; J gene: TRBJ2-5; CDR3 DNA: TGTGCCAGCGGCGGGACAGGTTTGGAGACCCAGTACTTC; CDR3 protein: CASGGTGLETQYF
D gene: .; clone size: once; V gene: TRBV6-6; J gene: TRBJ2-1; CDR3 DNA: TGTGCCAGCAGTTATGAAGGAGTCCTCAATGAGCAGTTCTTC; CDR3 protein: CASSYEGVLNEQFF
D gene: .; clone size: .; V gene: TRBV11-2; J gene: TRBJ2-7; CDR3 DNA: TGTGCCAGCAGCTCCGATGCGGGCGAGCAGTACTTC; CDR3 protein: CASSSDAGEQYF
D gene: .; clone size: .; V gene: TRBV7-6; J gene: TRBJ1-5; CDR3 DNA: TGTGCCAGCAGCCGGGACTTCAATCAGCCCCAGCATTTT; CDR3 protein: CASSRDFNQPQHF
D gene: .; clone size: .; V gene: TRBV9; J gene: TRBJ2-1; CDR3 DNA: TGTGCCAGCAGCGTGGACAGCGGGGAGGCCTACAATGAGCAGTTCTTC; CDR3 protein: CASSVDSGEAYNEQFF
D gene: .; clone size: few; V gene: TRBV4-3; J gene: TRBJ1-4; CDR3 DNA: TGCGCCAGCAGCCAAGATCCGGGAAAACTGTTTTTT; CDR3 protein: CASSQDPGKLFF
D gene: TRBD2; clone size: .; V gene: TRBV9; J gene: TRBJ2-3; CDR3 DNA: TGTGCCAGCAGCGTCTCAGCGGGAGGGCCAGGAGATACGCAGTATTTT; CDR3 protein: CASSVSAGGPGDTQYF
D gene: TRBD1; clone size: few; V gene: TRBV27; J gene: TRBJ1-2; CDR3 DNA: TGTGCCAGCAGTTTATTGGGGACAGAGATTGGCTACACCTTC; CDR3 protein: CASSLLGTEIGYTF
D gene: .; clone size: few; V gene: TRBV28; J gene: TRBJ2-7; CDR3 DNA: TGTGCCAGCACGGGGATTCACTACGAGCAGTACTTC; CDR3 protein: CASTGIHYEQYF
D gene: TRBD1; clone size: once; V gene: TRBV20-1; J gene: TRBJ1-4; CDR3 DNA: TGCAGTGCACCGGACAGGGTAAAACTGTTTTTT; CDR3 protein: CSAPDRVKLFF
D gene: .; clone size: .; V gene: TRBV29-1; J gene: TRBJ1-2; CDR3 DNA: TGCAGCGTTGAAGATCGGAGGACGAATGGCTACACCTTC; CDR3 protein: CSVEDRRTNGYTF
D gene: .; clone size: .; V gene: TRBV18; J gene: TRBJ1-5; CDR3 DNA: TGTGCCAGCTCCCCAGGGGCTCAGAATCAGCCCCAGCATTTT; CDR3 protein: CASSPGAQNQPQHF
D gene: .; clone size: .; V gene: TRBV11-2; J gene: TRBJ2-7; CDR3 DNA: TGTGCCAGCAGCTTCACCTACGAGCAGTACTTC; CDR3 protein: CASSFTYEQYF
D gene: .; clone size: .; V gene: TRBV7-2; J gene: TRBJ2-5; CDR3 DNA: TGTGCCAGCAAGGCCTCGCTAGCGCGCCAAGAGACCCAGTACTTC; CDR3 protein: CASKASLARQETQYF
D gene: TRBD1; clone size: few; V gene: TRBV28; J gene: TRBJ1-5; CDR3 DNA: TGTGCCAGCAGTTTCTTCCCCGGGACAGAAAATAGCAATCAGCCCCAGCATTTT; CDR3 protein: CASSFFPGTENSNQPQHF
D gene: TRBD1; clone size: .; V gene: TRBV28; J gene: TRBJ2-3; CDR3 DNA: TGTGCCAGCAGCCCGGCCGGGACAGGATTTGGTACGCAGTATTTT; CDR3 protein: CASSPAGTGFGTQYF
D gene: TRBD1; clone size: .; V gene: TRBV7-2; J gene: TRBJ2-3; CDR3 DNA: TGTGCCAGCAGCCGCAGACAGGGATCTAACACAGATACGCAGTATTTT; CDR3 protein: CASSRRQGSNTDTQYF
D gene: TRBD1; clone size: .; V gene: TRBV11-2; J gene: TRBJ1-1; CDR3 DNA: TGTGCCAGCAGCTTTCTGATGCGTCTGGACAGGACTGAAGCTTTCTTT; CDR3 protein: CASSFLMRLDRTEAFF
D gene: TRBD1; clone size: .; V gene: TRBV6-1; J gene: TRBJ1-2; CDR3 DNA: TGTGCCAGCAATGTAGACAGGGGAGGAGGCTACACCTTC; CDR3 protein: CASNVDRGGGYTF
D gene: .; clone size: .; V gene: TRBV28; J gene: TRBJ2-1; CDR3 DNA: TGTGCCAGCAGTTTCATGAATGAGCAGTTCTTC; CDR3 protein: CASSFMNEQFF
D gene: .; clone size: .; V gene: TRBV5-4; J gene: TRBJ2-7; CDR3 DNA: TGTGCCAGCAGCCAAGATCCCGGGAGCGCCGCCTACGAGCAGTACTTC; CDR3 protein: CASSQDPGSAAYEQYF
D gene: TRBD1; clone size: .; V gene: TRBV6-1; J gene: TRBJ1-1; CDR3 DNA: TGTGCCAGCAGGGAAGCCCGACAGGGGATCACTGAAGCTTTCTTT; CDR3 protein: CASREARQGITEAFF
D gene: .; clone size: .; V gene: TRBV5-1; J gene: TRBJ1-4; CDR3 DNA: TGCGCCAGCAGCTTGGGACAGGCTAATGAAAAACTGTTTTTT; CDR3 protein: CASSLGQANEKLFF
D gene: TRBD2; clone size: .; V gene: TRBV5-1; J gene: TRBJ2-1; CDR3 DNA: TGCGCCAGCAGCTGGCCTACTAGCGGTAATGAGCAGTTCTTC; CDR3 protein: CASSWPTSGNEQFF
D gene: .; clone size: .; V gene: TRBV5-6; J gene: TRBJ2-3; CDR3 DNA: TGTGCCAGCAGCTCTCGACCCGGGGGCACAGATACGCAGTATTTT; CDR3 protein: CASSSRPGGTDTQYF
D gene: TRBD2; clone size: .; V gene: TRBV7-2; J gene: TRBJ2-1; CDR3 DNA: TGTGCCAGCAGCTTAGGAGGCGGGAGGGCCGGCAATGAGCAGTTCTTC; CDR3 protein: CASSLGGGRAGNEQFF
D gene: .; clone size: few; V gene: TRBV7-8; J gene: TRBJ2-3; CDR3 DNA: TGTGCCAGCAGCCCACCCCGACAGCCGAGCACAGATACGCAGTATTTT; CDR3 protein: CASSPPRQPSTDTQYF
D gene: TRBD1; clone size: few; V gene: TRBV7-9; J gene: TRBJ1-4; CDR3 DNA: TGTGCCAGCAGGGGGACAGGGGAAGGTGAAAAACTGTTTTTT; CDR3 protein: CASRGTGEGEKLFF
D gene: TRBD1; clone size: .; V gene: TRBV7-2; J gene: TRBJ2-5; CDR3 DNA: TGTGCCAGCAGCTGGGACAGGGGAGAGACCCAGTACTTC; CDR3 protein: CASSWDRGETQYF
D gene: TRBD1; clone size: .; V gene: TRBV18; J gene: TRBJ1-5; CDR3 DNA: TGTGCCAGCTCACCCGACAGGGTTGTAAATCAGCCCCAGCATTTT; CDR3 protein: CASSPDRVVNQPQHF
D gene: TRBD2; clone size: .; V gene: TRBV10-3; J gene: TRBJ2-2; CDR3 DNA: TGTGCCATCAGTGACCCGGGACTAGTGAACACCGGGGAGCTGTTTTTT; CDR3 protein: CAISDPGLVNTGELFF
D gene: TRBD2; clone size: .; V gene: TRBV15; J gene: TRBJ2-7; CDR3 DNA: TGTGCCACCAGCAGAGATCTAACTAGCGGGAGAAGGACAGGTTACGAGCAGTACTTC; CDR3 protein: CATSRDLTSGRRTGYEQYF
D gene: .; clone size: .; V gene: TRBV7-2; J gene: TRBJ1-5; CDR3 DNA: TGTGCCAGCAGCTTCCGGGGAGGGAGCAATCAGCCCCAGCATTTT; CDR3 protein: CASSFRGGSNQPQHF
D gene: .; clone size: .; V gene: TRBV27; J gene: TRBJ1-5; CDR3 DNA: TGTGCCAGCAGTTTTCAGGGAAGCAATCAGCCCCAGCATTTT; CDR3 protein: CASSFQGSNQPQHF
D gene: TRBD1; clone size: .; V gene: TRBV25-1; J gene: TRBJ1-2; CDR3 DNA: TGTGCCAGCAGTGAGACAGGGGACTATGGCTACACCTTC; CDR3 protein: CASSETGDYGYTF
D gene: TRBD2; clone size: .; V gene: TRBV9; J gene: TRBJ2-4; CDR3 DNA: TGTGCCAGCAGCCGATCGGGAGGGAACATTCAGTACTTC; CDR3 protein: CASSRSGGNIQYF
D gene: .; clone size: .; V gene: TRBV7-9; J gene: TRBJ2-3; CDR3 DNA: TGTGCCAGCAGCCCTTCTAGCGCTACGCAGTATTTT; CDR3 protein: CASSPSSATQYF
D gene: TRBD2; clone size: .; V gene: TRBV6-5; J gene: TRBJ2-5; CDR3 DNA: TGTGCCAGCAGTTACTCCCACTCGAGCGGGAGTGAGACCCAGTACTTC; CDR3 protein: CASSYSHSSGSETQYF
D gene: TRBD1; clone size: .; V gene: TRBV18; J gene: TRBJ1-5; CDR3 DNA: TGTGCCAGCTCAAACAGGGGGGGCAATCAGCCCCAGCATTTT; CDR3 protein: CASSNRGGNQPQHF
D gene: .; clone size: .; V gene: TRBV28; J gene: TRBJ1-2; CDR3 DNA: TGTGCCAACCAGGACAGCCTCTATGGCTACACCTTC; CDR3 protein: CANQDSLYGYTF
D gene: .; clone size: .; V gene: TRBV30; J gene: TRBJ2-7; CDR3 DNA: TGTGCCTGGATGTCCGAAGCTCGCGAGCAGTACTTC; CDR3 protein: CAWMSEAREQYF
D gene: TRBD2; clone size: .; V gene: TRBV4-1; J gene: TRBJ2-5; CDR3 DNA: TGCGCCAGCAGCCATCCTTCGGGAGGGAAAGAGACCCAGTACTTC; CDR3 protein: CASSHPSGGKETQYF
D gene: .; clone size: .; V gene: TRBV2; J gene: TRBJ1-1; CDR3 DNA: TGTGCCAGCAGTCCCGCGGGGAGTACTGAAGCTTTCTTT; CDR3 protein: CASSPAGSTEAFF
D gene: TRBD2; clone size: .; V gene: TRBV10-3; J gene: TRBJ2-1; CDR3 DNA: TGTGCCATCAGTGAGTCAGCGGGAGGATCCTACAATGAGCAGTTCTTC; CDR3 protein: CAISESAGGSYNEQFF
D gene: .; clone size: .; V gene: TRBV15; J gene: TRBJ1-2; CDR3 DNA: TGTGCCACCAGCACGGGTACTTCGGGGAACTATGGCTACACCTTC; CDR3 protein: CATSTGTSGNYGYTF